The next 9 T cell receptor beta chains were all read from a single sample in a study of identical twins. MiXCR, applied by TCRdb to the 5' RACE reads, yields one record per CDR3 protein. The data contain under 1 million distinct CDR3 sequences, 10% to 15% of them singletons. The same data also went into a second study, on yellow fever vaccine responses in identical twins.

Sequencing used PBMCs. The receptor set was obtained from a young woman in good health.

This clonotype was seen repeatedly, ten times or more. This rearrangement joins TRBV12-3 or TRBV12-4 to TRBJ1-5; 7 nucleotides line up with TRBD1. V lost 6 bases and J lost 7; bases outside the gene matches: 12. The CDR3 length is 15 residues. The DNA for the CDR3 is TGTGCCAGCAGCCCGGACCGACAGGGAGGGCAGCCCCAGCATTTT. Protein product: CASSPDRQGGQPQHF.

The J gene is TRBJ2-7, the V gene TRBV6-2 or TRBV6-3, with TRBD1 identical over 8 bases. The germline V gene encodes CDR1 MNHEY and CDR2 SVGEGT. After removal of 7 bases from V and 4 bases from J, the junction contained 6 bases not matched to a gene. The CDR3 runs 13 residues. CDR3 sequence reads: CASKGTGVYEQYF. The DNA for the CDR3 is TGTGCCAGCAAAGGGACAGGCGTTTACGAGCAGTACTTC.

The DNA of the CDR3 is TGTGCCAGCAGTGACCAGCGGAAGCAGTTCTTC. As protein: CASSDQRKQFF. V is TRBV25-1 and J is TRBJ2-1, with a possible D match to TRBD2 (5 bases). Trimming cost V 3 bases and J 11 bases, with 8 bases left between them. Germline lookup yields CDR1 MGHDK and CDR2 SYGVNS. The CDR3 runs to 11 residues.

The table lists this clonotype with many counts. V gene TRBV24-1 combines with J gene TRBJ2-2, with a tentative D call TRBD2 (5 bases). CDR1 KGHDR and CDR2 SFDVKD come from the germline V gene. The CDR3 is 18 amino acids. The germline V and J ends were trimmed by 0 bases and 6 bases, with 19 bases remaining between them. The CDR3 is CATSDLRSGSGKPGELFF. CDR3 coding DNA: TGTGCCACCAGTGATTTGCGTTCAGGTTCGGGGAAACCCGGGGAGCTGTTTTTT.

The chain links TRBV25-1 to TRBJ2-7, with 11 nucleotides matching TRBD1. J gave up 3 bases and V 2 bases, and 6 bases lay outside the gene matches. The CDR3 consists of 16 residues. The V gene's germline CDR1 is MGHDK and CDR2 SYGVNS. CDR3 sequence: CASSERPGQGVYEQYF. CDR3 bases: TGTGCCAGCAGTGAAAGACCGGGACAGGGGGTCTACGAGCAGTACTTC.

This clonotype was picked up a small number of times. The rearrangement uses TRBV25-1 and TRBJ2-1, with D possibly matching TRBD2 (6 bases). V shed 2 bases and J shed 7 bases, with 12 bases lying between them. CDR1 is MGHDK, CDR2 SYGVNS, per germline. This CDR3 is built from 14 residues. The CDR3 loop is CASSEGGLINEQFF. The CDR3 bases are TGTGCCAGCAGTGAAGGAGGGCTTATTAATGAGCAGTTCTTC.

The chain carries TRBV5-1 and TRBJ2-6; D might be TRBD1 (6 bases). V dropped 1 base and J dropped 0 bases, with 11 bases sitting between them. The CDR3 is 17 amino acids. Germline CDR1 and CDR2: SGHRS and YFSETQ. Written as DNA, the CDR3 is TGCGCCAGCAGCTTGAGACAGGATATCTCTGGGGCCAACGTCCTGACTTTC. Translating it yields CASSLRQDISGANVLTF.

This clonotype was detected only a few times. V is TRBV7-9 and J is TRBJ2-3; 8 bases line up with TRBD2. CDR1 SEHNR and CDR2 FQNEAQ come from the germline V gene (reference sequence). This CDR3 is built from 16 residues. J was trimmed by 1 base and V by 7 bases; bases with no gene match: 10. CDR3 residues: CASIIIGTRGTDTQYF. As DNA, the CDR3 is TGTGCCAGCATCATAATCGGGACTAGGGGCACAGATACGCAGTATTTT.

CDR3 in DNA: TGCGCCAGCAGCTTGTCAAGGCACCTTGAAGCTTTCTTT. It is translated as CASSLSRHLEAFF. This sequence joins TRBV5-1 and TRBJ1-1; the D is unclear. Trimming took off 1 base at V and 7 bases at J, with 11 bases between the two ends. Looked up from germline, CDR1 is SGHRS and CDR2 is YFSETQ. This CDR3 region has 13 residues.